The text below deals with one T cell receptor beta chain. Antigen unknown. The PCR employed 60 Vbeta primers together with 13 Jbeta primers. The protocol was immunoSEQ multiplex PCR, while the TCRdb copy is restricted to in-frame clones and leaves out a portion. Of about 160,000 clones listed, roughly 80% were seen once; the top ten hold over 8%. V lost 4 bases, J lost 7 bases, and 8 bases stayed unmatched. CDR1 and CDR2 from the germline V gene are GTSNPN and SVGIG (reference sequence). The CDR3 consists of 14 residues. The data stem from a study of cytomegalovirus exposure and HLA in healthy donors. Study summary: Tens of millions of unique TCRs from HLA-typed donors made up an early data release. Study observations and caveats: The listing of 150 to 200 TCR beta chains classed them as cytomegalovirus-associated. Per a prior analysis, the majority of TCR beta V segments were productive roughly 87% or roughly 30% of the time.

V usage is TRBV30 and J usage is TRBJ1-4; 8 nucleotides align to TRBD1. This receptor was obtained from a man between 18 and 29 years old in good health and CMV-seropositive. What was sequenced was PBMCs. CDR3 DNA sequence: TGTGCCTGGACCCAGGGGGCGAGGGGTGAAAAACTGTTTTTT. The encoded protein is CAWTQGARGEKLFF.